This T cell receptor beta chain emerged from a study of cytomegalovirus exposure and HLA in healthy donors. PCR used 60 Vbeta primers and 13 Jbeta primers. Libraries were prepared by immunoSEQ multiplex PCR; TCRdb keeps only in-frame clonotypes and omits some of them. The sample holds some 160,000 clones, roughly 80% seen once. V was pared by 2 bases and J by 1 base, with 5 bases between. This CDR3 has 13 amino acids. The germline V gene has CDR1 SGHTA and CDR2 FQGNSA. The source of this sequence is a male donor in good health and CMV-seronegative. The sequenced sample was PBMCs. V gene TRBV7-2 combines with J gene TRBJ1-1; unclear D gene. CDR3 sequence reads: CASSLQWNTEAFF. In nucleotides, the CDR3 is TGTGCCAGCAGCTTACAGTGGAACACTGAAGCTTTCTTT. Looking up the rest from reference TRBV7-2 and TRBJ1-1 gives the full variable domain: GAGVSQSPSNKVTEKGKDVELRCDPISGHTALYWYRQSLGQGLEFLIYFQGNSAPDKSGLPSDRFSAERTGGSVSTLTIQRTQQEDSAVYLCASSLQWNTEAFFGQGTRLTVV.